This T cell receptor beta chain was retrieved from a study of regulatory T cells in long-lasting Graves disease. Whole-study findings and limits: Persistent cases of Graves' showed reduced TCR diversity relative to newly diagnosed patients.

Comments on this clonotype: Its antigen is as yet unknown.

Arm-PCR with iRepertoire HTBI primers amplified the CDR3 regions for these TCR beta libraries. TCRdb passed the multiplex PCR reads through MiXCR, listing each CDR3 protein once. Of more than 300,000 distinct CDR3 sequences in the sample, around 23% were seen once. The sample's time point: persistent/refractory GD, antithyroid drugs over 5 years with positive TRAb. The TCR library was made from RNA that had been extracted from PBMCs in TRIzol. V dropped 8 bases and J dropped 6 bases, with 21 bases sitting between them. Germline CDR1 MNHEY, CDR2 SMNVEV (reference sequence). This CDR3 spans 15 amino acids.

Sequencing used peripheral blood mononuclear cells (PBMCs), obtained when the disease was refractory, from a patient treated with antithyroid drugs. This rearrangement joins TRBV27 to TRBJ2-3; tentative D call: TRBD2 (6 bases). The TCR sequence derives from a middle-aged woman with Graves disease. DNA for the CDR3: TGTGCCAGCTCCGAGCTGGGGCTCCGGGAGGATACGCAGTATTTT. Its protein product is CASSELGLREDTQYF.